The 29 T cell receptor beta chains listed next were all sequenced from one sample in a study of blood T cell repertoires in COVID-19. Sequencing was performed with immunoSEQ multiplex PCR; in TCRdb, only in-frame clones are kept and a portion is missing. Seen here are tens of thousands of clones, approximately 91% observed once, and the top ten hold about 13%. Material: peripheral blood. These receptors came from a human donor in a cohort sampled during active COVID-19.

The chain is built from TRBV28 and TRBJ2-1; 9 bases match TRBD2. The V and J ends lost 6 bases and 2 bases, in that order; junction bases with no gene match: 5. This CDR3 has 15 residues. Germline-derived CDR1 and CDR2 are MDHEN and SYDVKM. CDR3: CASRGSGRAYNEQFF. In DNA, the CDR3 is TGTGCCAGCAGAGGTAGCGGGAGAGCCTACAATGAGCAGTTCTTC. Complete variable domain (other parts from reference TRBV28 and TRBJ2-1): DVKVTQSSRYLVKRTGEKVFLECVQDMDHENMFWYRQDPGLGLRLIYFSYDVKMKEKGDIPEGYSVSREKKERFSLILESASTNQTSMYLCASRGSGRAYNEQFFGPGTRLTVL.

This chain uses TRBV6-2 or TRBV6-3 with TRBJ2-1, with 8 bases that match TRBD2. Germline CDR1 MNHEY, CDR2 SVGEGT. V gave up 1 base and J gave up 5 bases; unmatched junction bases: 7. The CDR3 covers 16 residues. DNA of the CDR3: TGTGCCAGCAGTTACTATGGGAGCGGGAGAAACAATGAGCAGTTCTTC. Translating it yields CASSYYGSGRNNEQFF.

For the CDR3, the DNA is TGTGCCTGGAGTGCGGGGGGAGGAGATGAAAAACTGTTTTTT. This codes for CAWSAGGGDEKLFF. The chain joins TRBV30 to TRBJ1-4; D perhaps matches TRBD1 (5 bases). With 1 base removed from V and 6 bases from J, the gap between germline ends came to 12 bases. This CDR3 spans 14 amino acids. Germline CDR1 is GTSNPN and CDR2 is SVGIG (reference sequence). The whole variable domain, filled in from reference TRBV30 and TRBJ1-4, reads SQTIHQWPATLVQPVGSPLSLECTVEGTSNPNLYWYRQAAGRGLQLLFYSVGIGQISSEVPQNLSASRPQDRQFILSSKKLLLSDSGFYLCAWSAGGGDEKLFFGSGTQLSVL.

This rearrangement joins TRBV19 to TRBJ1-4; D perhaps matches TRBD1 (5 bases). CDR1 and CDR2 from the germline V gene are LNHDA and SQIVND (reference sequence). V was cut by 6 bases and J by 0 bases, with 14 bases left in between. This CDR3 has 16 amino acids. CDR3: CASSRRGVATNEKLFF. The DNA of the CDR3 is TGTGCCAGTAGCCGACGGGGGGTTGCAACTAATGAAAAACTGTTTTTT.

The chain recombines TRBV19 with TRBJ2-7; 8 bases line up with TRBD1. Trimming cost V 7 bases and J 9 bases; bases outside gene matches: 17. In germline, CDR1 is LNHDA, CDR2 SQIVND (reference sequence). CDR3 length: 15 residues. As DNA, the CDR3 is TGTGCCAGTACCGAAACCGGGACAGGACGACGGCGGCAGTACTTC. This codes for CASTETGTGRRRQYF. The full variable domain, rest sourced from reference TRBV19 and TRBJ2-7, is DGGITQSPKYLFRKEGQNVTLSCEQNLNHDAMYWYRQDPGQGLRLIYYSQIVNDFQKGDIAEGYSVSREKKESFPLTVTSAQKNPTAFYLCASTETGTGRRRQYFGPGTRLTVT.

Here the CDR3 DNA reads TGTGCCAGCAGTTTTCAGGGGTCCTACAATGAGCAGTTCTTC. Protein product: CASSFQGSYNEQFF. V gene TRBV27 combines with J gene TRBJ2-1; TRBD1 might be the D (6 bases). V lost 3 bases and J 1 base, leaving 7 bases between the germline ends. The CDR3 has 14 residues. The germline V gene encodes CDR1 MNHEY and CDR2 SMNVEV (reference sequence).

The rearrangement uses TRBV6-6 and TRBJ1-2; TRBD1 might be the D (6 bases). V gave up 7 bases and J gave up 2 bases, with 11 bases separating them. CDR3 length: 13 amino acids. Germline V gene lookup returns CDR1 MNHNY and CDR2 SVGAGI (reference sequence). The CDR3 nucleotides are TGTGCCAGCACCAAGGGGGGGAACTATGGCTACACCTTC. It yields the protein CASTKGGNYGYTF.

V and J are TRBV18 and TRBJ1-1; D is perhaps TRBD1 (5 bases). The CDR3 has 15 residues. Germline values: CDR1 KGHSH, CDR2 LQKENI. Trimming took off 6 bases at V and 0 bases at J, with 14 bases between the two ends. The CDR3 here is CASSDTGFMNTEAFF. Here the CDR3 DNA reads TGTGCCAGCTCGGATACAGGATTCATGAACACTGAAGCTTTCTTT.

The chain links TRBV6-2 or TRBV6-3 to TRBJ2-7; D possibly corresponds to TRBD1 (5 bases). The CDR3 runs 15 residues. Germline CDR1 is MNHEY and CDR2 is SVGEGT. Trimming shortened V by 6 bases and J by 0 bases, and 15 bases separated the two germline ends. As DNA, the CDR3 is TGTGCCAGCAGCCCCCTTAGCAGGGCCTCCTACGAGCAGTACTTC. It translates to CASSPLSRASYEQYF.

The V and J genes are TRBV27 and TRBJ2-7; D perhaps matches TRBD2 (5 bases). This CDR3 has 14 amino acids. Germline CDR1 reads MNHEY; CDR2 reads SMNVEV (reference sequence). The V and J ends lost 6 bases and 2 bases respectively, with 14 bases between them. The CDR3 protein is CASSPGEAAYEQYF. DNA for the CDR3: TGTGCCAGCAGCCCCGGGGAAGCGGCCTACGAGCAGTACTTC.

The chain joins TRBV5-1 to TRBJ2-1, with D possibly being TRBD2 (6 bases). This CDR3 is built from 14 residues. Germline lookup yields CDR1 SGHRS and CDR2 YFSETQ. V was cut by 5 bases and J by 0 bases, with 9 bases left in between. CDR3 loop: CASSSGDSYNEQFF. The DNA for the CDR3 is TGCGCCAGCAGTTCGGGGGACTCCTACAATGAGCAGTTCTTC.

The CDR3 spells CASSETSGTFGEQFF. As DNA, the CDR3 is TGTGCCAGCAGCGAGACTAGCGGTACCTTTGGTGAGCAGTTCTTC. This chain uses TRBV9 with TRBJ2-1; 9 bases align to TRBD2. The V segment lost 3 bases and the J segment 9 bases; nucleotides outside the gene matches: 10. The CDR3 totals 15 residues. The germline V gene has CDR1 SGDLS and CDR2 YYNGEE.

CDR3 nucleotide sequence: TGTGCCAGCAGTTACCCGGGGAGAACTAACTATGGCTACACCTTC. Amino acid sequence: CASSYPGRTNYGYTF. The chain recombines TRBV6-2 or TRBV6-3 with TRBJ1-2; D is uncertain. Trimming took off 2 bases at V and 0 bases at J, with 10 bases between the two ends. The germline gives CDR1 MNHEY, CDR2 SVGEGT. The CDR3 loop spans 15 amino acids.

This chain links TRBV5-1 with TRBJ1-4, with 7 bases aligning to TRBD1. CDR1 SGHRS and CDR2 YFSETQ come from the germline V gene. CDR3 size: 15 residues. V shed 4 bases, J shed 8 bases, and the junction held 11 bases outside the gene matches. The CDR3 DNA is TGCGCCAGCAGCCGGGGCCTCGGGACAGCCGAAAAACTGTTTTTT. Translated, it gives CASSRGLGTAEKLFF.

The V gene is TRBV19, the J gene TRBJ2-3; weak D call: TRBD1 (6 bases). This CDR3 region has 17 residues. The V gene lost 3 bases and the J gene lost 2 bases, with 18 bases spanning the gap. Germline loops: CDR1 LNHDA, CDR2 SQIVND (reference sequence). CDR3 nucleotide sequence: TGTGCCAGTAGTATCCCCTCAGGGGCCCCGTTCACAGATACGCAGTATTTT. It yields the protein CASSIPSGAPFTDTQYF.

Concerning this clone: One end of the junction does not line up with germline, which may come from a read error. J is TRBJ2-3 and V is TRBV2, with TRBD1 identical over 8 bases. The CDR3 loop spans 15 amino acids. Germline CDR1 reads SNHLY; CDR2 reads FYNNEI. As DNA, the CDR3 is TGTACCAGCGCATTGGCAGGGGGCGCCGGAGATACGCAGTATTTT. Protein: CTSALAGGAGDTQYF.

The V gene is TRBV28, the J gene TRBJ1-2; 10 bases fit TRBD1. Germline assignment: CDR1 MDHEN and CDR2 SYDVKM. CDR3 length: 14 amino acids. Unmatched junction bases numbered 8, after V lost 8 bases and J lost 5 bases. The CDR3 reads CASHGDRGRYGYTF. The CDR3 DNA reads TGTGCCAGCCATGGGGACAGGGGTAGGTATGGCTACACCTTC.

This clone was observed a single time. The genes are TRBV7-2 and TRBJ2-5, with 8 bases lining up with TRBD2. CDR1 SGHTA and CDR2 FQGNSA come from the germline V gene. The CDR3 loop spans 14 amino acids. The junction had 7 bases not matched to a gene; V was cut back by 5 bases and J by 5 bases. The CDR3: CASSPRRGGETQYF. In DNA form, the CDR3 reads TGTGCCAGCAGCCCCCGACGGGGGGGGGAGACCCAGTACTTC.

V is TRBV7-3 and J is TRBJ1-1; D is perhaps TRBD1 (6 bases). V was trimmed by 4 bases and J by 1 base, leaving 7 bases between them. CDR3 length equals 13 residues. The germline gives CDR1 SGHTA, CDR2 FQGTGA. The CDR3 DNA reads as TGTGCCAGCAGCTCGGACAGGAACACTGAAGCTTTCTTT. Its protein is CASSSDRNTEAFF.

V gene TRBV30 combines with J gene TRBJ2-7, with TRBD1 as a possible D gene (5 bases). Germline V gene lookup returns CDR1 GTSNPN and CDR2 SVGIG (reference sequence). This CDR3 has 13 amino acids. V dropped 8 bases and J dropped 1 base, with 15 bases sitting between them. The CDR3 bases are TGTGCCGGACACCCGGGCACGTCCTACGAGCAGTACTTC. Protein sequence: CAGHPGTSYEQYF. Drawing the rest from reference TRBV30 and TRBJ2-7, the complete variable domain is SQTIHQWPATLVQPVGSPLSLECTVEGTSNPNLYWYRQAAGRGLQLLFYSVGIGQISSEVPQNLSASRPQDRQFILSSKKLLLSDSGFYLCAGHPGTSYEQYFGPGTRLTVT.

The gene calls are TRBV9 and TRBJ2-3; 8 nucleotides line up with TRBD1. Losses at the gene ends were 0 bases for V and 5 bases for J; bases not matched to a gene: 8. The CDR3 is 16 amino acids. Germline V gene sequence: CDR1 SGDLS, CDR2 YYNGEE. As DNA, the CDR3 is TGTGCCAGCAGCGTAGCGACAGGACAGGGTCTAGATACGCAGTATTTT. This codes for CASSVATGQGLDTQYF.

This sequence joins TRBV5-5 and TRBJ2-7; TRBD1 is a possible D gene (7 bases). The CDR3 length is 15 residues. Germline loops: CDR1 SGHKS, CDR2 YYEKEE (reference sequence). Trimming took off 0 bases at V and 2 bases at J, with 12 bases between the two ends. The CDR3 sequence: CASSLGGRGAYEQYF. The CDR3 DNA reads TGTGCCAGCAGCTTGGGCGGCAGGGGGGCCTACGAGCAGTACTTC.

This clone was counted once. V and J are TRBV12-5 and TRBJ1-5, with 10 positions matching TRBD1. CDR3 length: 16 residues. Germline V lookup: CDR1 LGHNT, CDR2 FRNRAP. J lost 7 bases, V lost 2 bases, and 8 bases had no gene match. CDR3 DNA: TGTGCTAGTGGTTTGCCCGACAGGGGGCTGTTGCAGCCCCAGCATTTT. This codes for CASGLPDRGLLQPQHF.

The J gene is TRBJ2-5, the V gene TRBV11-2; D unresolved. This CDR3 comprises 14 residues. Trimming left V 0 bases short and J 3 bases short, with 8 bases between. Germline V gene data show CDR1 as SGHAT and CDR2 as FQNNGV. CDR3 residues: CASSLDGPEETQYF. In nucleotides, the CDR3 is TGTGCCAGCAGCTTAGATGGGCCTGAAGAGACCCAGTACTTC.

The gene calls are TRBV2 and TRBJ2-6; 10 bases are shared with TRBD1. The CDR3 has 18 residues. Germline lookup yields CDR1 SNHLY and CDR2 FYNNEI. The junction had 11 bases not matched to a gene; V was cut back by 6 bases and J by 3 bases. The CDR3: CASSDPGQGSGGANVLTF. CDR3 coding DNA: TGTGCCAGCAGCGACCCGGGACAGGGGTCGGGTGGGGCCAACGTCCTGACTTTC.

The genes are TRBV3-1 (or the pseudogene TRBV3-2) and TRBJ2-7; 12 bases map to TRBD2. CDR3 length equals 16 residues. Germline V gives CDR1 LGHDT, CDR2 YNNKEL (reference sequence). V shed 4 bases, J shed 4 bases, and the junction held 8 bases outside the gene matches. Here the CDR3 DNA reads TGTGCCAGCAGCCGACGACTAGCGGGAGCTCGGTACGAGCAGTACTTC. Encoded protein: CASSRRLAGARYEQYF.

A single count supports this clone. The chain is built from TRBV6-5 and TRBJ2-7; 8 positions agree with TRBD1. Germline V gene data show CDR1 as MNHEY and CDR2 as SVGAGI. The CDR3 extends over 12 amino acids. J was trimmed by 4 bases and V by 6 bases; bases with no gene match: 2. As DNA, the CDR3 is TGTGCCAGCAGGACAGGGGTTTACGAGCAGTACTTC. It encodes CASRTGVYEQYF.

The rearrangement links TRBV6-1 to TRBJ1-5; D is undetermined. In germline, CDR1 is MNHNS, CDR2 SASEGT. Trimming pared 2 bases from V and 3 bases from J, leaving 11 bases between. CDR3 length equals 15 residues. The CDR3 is CASSEIVQNNQPQHF. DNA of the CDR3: TGTGCCAGCAGTGAAATCGTACAGAACAATCAGCCCCAGCATTTT.

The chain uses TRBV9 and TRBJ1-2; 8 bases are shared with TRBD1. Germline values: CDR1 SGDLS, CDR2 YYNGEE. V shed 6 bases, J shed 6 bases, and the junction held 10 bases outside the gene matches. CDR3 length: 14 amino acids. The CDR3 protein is CASTTTGGGDGYTF. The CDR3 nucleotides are TGTGCCAGCACCACCACAGGGGGAGGGGATGGCTACACCTTC.